The clone carrying this T cell receptor beta chain came up many times. Its antigen is not identified. V was clipped by 3 bases and J by 4 bases; unmatched bases: 20. Germline assignment: CDR1 SGDLS and CDR2 YYNGEE. The CDR3 totals 22 residues. Approximately 10 ml of fresh peripheral blood supplied the PBMCs. These data originate in a study of T cells in Graves' hyperthyroidism and ophthalmopathy. General study findings and limits: Model-based prediction identified ophthalmopathy a median approximately 6.2 months prior to its onset.

Researchers amplified the TCR beta CDR3 regions from RNA transcripts. HTBI primers drove first-round RT-PCR of the TCR CDR3. TCRdb called the multiplex PCR reads again in MiXCR, with one record for every CDR3 protein. The sample includes under 300,000 distinct CDR3 sequences, roughly 15% of them seen just once. Sequencing was performed on blood. This TCR derives from a woman in her thirties or forties with Graves' hyperthyroidism. The chain employs TRBV9 and TRBJ2-1; 15 positions agree with TRBD2. This CDR3 is CASSARTSGRADTRTEYNEQFF. The CDR3 DNA sequence: TGTGCCAGCAGCGCACGGACTAGCGGGAGGGCCGATACCCGAACGGAGTACAATGAGCAGTTCTTC.